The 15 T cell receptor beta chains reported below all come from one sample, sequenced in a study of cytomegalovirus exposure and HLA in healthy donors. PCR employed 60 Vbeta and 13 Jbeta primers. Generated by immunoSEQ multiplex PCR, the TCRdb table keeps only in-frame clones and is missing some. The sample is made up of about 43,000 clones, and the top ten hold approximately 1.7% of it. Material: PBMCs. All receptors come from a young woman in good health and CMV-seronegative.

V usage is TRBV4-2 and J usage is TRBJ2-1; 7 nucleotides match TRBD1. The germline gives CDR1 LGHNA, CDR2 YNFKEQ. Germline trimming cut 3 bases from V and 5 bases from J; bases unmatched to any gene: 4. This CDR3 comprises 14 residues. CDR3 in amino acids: CASSQGQSDNEQFF. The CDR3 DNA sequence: TGTGCCAGCAGCCAGGGACAGAGCGACAATGAGCAGTTCTTC.

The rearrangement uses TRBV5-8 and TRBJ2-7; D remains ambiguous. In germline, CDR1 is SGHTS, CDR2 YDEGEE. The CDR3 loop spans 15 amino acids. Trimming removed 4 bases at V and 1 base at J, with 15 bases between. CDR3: CASSLGGSASYEQYF. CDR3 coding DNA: TGTGCCAGCAGCCTAGGTGGCAGTGCATCCTACGAGCAGTACTTC.

In nucleotides, the CDR3 is TGTGCCAGCAGCTCGCGGACTAGCGGGAGGGCCGCGTCCTACAATGAGCAGTTCTTC. Its translation is CASSSRTSGRAASYNEQFF. The chain links TRBV11-3 to TRBJ2-1, with 15 bases aligning to TRBD2. Unmatched junction bases numbered 8, after V lost 4 bases and J lost 1 base. This CDR3 region has 19 residues. CDR1 and CDR2 from the germline V gene are SGHNT and YENEEA.

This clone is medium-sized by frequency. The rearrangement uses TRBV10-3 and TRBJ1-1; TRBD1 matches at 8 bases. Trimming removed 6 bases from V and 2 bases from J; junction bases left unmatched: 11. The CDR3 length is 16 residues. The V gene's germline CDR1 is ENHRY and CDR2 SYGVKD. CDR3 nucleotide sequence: TGTGCCATCAGCGCACATTCCGGGACAGGCAACACTGAAGCTTTCTTT. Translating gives CAISAHSGTGNTEAFF.

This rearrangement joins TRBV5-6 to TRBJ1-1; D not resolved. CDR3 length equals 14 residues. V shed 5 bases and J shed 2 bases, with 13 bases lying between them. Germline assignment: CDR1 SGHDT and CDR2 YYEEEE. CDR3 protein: CASRFWGVNTEAFF. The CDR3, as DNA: TGTGCCAGCAGATTTTGGGGAGTTAACACTGAAGCTTTCTTT.

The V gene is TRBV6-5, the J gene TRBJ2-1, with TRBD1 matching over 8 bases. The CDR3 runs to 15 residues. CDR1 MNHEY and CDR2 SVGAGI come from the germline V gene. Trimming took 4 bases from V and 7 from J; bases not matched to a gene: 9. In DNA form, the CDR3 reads TGTGCCAGCAGTTCTCCCCGGACAGGGACAAATGAGCAGTTCTTC. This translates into CASSSPRTGTNEQFF.

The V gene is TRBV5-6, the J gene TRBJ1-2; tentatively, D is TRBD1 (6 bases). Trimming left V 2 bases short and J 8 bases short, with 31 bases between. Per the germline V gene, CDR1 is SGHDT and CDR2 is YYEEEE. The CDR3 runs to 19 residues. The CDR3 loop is CASSFFADASPYRVAGYTF. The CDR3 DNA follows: TGTGCCAGCAGCTTTTTTGCGGATGCGAGTCCATACAGGGTTGCGGGCTACACCTTC. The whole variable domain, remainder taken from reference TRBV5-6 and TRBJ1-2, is DAGVTQSPTHLIKTRGQQVTLRCSPKSGHDTVSWYQQALGQGPQFIFQYYEEEERQRGNFPDRFSGHQFPNYSSELNVNALLLGDSALYLCASSFFADASPYRVAGYTFGSGTRLTVV.

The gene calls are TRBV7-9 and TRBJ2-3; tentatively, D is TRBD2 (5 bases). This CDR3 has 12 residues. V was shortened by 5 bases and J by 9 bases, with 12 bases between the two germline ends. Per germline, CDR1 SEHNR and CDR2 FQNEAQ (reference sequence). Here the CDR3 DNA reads TGTGCCAGCAGCCAGACTACCAGAACGCAGTATTTT. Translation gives CASSQTTRTQYF.

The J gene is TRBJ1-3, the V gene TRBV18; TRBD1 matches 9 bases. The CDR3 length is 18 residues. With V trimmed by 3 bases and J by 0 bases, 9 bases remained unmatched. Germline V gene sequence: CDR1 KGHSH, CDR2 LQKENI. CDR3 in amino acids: CASSPSGGQGGSGNTIYF. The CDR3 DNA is TGTGCCAGCTCACCCTCCGGGGGACAGGGAGGCTCTGGAAACACCATATATTTT.

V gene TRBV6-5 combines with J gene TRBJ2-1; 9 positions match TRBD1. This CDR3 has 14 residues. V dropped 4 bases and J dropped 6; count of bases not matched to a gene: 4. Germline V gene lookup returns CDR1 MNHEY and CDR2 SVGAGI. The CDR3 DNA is TGTGCCAGCAGTTCCTCGGACAGGGGCAATGAGCAGTTCTTC. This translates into CASSSSDRGNEQFF.

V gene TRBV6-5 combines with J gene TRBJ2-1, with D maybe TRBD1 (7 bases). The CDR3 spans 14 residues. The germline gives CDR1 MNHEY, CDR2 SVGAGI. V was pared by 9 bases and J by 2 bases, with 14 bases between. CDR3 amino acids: CASRPRGAYNEQFF. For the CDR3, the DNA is TGTGCCAGTAGACCCAGGGGGGCCTACAATGAGCAGTTCTTC.

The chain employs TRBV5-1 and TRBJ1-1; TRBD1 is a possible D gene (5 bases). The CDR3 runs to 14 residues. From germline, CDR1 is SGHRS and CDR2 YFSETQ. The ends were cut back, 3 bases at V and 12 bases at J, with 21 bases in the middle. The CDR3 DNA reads TGCGCCAGCAGCTCTGGAGGGGAACGTACGGCGTCTTTCTTT. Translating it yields CASSSGGERTASFF.

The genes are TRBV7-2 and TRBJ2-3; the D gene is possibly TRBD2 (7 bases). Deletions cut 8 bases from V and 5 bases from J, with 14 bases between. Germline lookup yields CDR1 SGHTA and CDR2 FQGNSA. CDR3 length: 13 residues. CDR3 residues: CASSSGGRDTQYF. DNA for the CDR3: TGTGCCAGCTCGTCGGGGGGCAGAGATACGCAGTATTTT.

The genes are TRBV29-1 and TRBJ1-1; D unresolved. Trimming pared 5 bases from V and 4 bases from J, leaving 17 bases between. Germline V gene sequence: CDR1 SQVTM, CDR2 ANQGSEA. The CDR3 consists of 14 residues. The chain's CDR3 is CSVRGLGGGTEAFF. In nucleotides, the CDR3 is TGCAGCGTTCGGGGTTTGGGTGGTGGCACTGAAGCTTTCTTT.

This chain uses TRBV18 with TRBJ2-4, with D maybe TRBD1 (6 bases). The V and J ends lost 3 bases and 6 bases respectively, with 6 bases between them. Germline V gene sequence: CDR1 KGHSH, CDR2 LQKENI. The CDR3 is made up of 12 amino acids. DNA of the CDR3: TGTGCCAGCTCACCGGACAGAAACATTCAGTACTTC. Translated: CASSPDRNIQYF.